The 13 T cell receptor beta chains below come from one sample, sequenced in a study of blood T cell repertoires in COVID-19 (dated by TCRdb to the early 2020s). The protocol used for the library was the immunoSEQ multiplex PCR assay. The immuneACCESS repertoire file appears here via TCRdb, limited to in-frame rearrangements. These files lack a portion of the clones; in checked studies, under half of the deficit traces to unresolved V genes, and the cause of the others is not known. For this sample the table gives about 260,000 clones, of which over 70% were detected only once. The leading ten clones occupy about 3.1% of the sample. The sample comprised PBMCs or T cells enriched from blood (not recorded which). The receptor set was obtained from a middle-aged woman who had been exposed to COVID-19.

The rearrangement uses TRBV5-5 and TRBJ1-6; unclear D gene. CDR1 and CDR2 from the germline V gene are SGHKS and YYEKEE (reference sequence). The CDR3 is 11 amino acids. The V gene lost 1 base and the J gene lost 14 bases, with 7 bases spanning the gap. This CDR3 reads CASSLYGSLHF. DNA of the CDR3: TGTGCCAGCAGCTTGTACGGGTCCCTCCACTTT.

The chain uses TRBV7-2 and TRBJ2-2, with D maybe TRBD2 (5 bases). The length of the CDR3 is 13 residues. Trimming left V 2 bases short and J 4 bases short, with 5 bases between. Per germline, CDR1 SGHTA and CDR2 FQGNSA. The CDR3 protein is CASSLRGTGELFF. The DNA for the CDR3 is TGTGCCAGCAGCTTACGGGGCACCGGGGAGCTGTTTTTT.

J is TRBJ1-1 and V is TRBV9; tentative D call: TRBD1 (6 bases). CDR3 length equals 16 residues. CDR1 is SGDLS, CDR2 YYNGEE, per germline. V lost 0 bases, J lost 4 bases, and 16 bases lay in between. For the CDR3, the DNA is TGTGCCAGCAGCGTAGCCCCGGCAGGGGTGAGCACTGAAGCTTTCTTT. It codes for CASSVAPAGVSTEAFF. The variable domain in full, with the rest retrieved from reference TRBV9 and TRBJ1-1, is DSGVTQTPKHLITATGQRVTLRCSPRSGDLSVYWYQQSLDQGLQFLIQYYNGEERAKGNILERFSAQQFPDLHSELNLSSLELGDSALYFCASSVAPAGVSTEAFFGQGTRLTVV.

This chain links TRBV19 with TRBJ1-2; D is unresolved. Per the germline V gene, CDR1 is LNHDA and CDR2 is SQIVND (reference sequence). This CDR3 contains 10 residues. Trimming cost V 10 bases and J 7 bases, with 10 bases left between them. The CDR3 here is CATPGGGYTF. CDR3 DNA sequence: TGTGCCACCCCCGGCGGTGGCTACACCTTC.

V and J are TRBV11-3 and TRBJ2-5, with 11 bases that match TRBD2. CDR1 SGHNT and CDR2 YENEEA come from the germline V gene. With 5 bases clipped from V and 4 bases from J, the junction kept 6 bases outside the gene matches. This CDR3 has 15 amino acids. Here the CDR3 DNA reads TGTGCCAGCAGCCGAACTAGCGGGAGTGGAGAGACCCAGTACTTC. Residues: CASSRTSGSGETQYF.

The V call is TRBV30, the J call TRBJ1-2, with D perhaps TRBD1 (6 bases). V gave up 5 bases and J gave up 6 bases, with 16 bases separating them. The CDR3 covers 13 residues. CDR1 is GTSNPN and CDR2 is SVGIG in the germline V gene (reference sequence). DNA for the CDR3: TGTGCCTGGCTAGGGGGTGGACCCCATGGCTACACCTTC. Translation gives CAWLGGGPHGYTF.

The gene calls are TRBV18 and TRBJ1-5; D may be TRBD1 (5 bases). The CDR3 covers 17 residues. CDR1 KGHSH and CDR2 LQKENI come from the germline V gene. V was cut by 0 bases and J by 7 bases, with 19 bases left in between. The DNA of the CDR3 is TGTGCCAGCTCACCACCCTCGGGGAGGGGCATTCGCCAGCCCCAGCATTTT. As protein: CASSPPSGRGIRQPQHF.

The chain uses TRBV5-6 and TRBJ1-1, with D unclear. CDR3 length equals 13 residues. V was clipped by 7 bases and J by 0 bases, with 10 bases between them. The germline CDR1 and CDR2 sequences are SGHDT and YYEEEE. The CDR3 here is CASENPMNTEAFF. In nucleotides, the CDR3 is TGTGCCAGCGAAAACCCTATGAACACTGAAGCTTTCTTT.

As for this clone: The same CDR3 can be traced to other DNA sequences in this sample. This sequence joins TRBV29-1 and TRBJ1-4; no clear D gene. The germline gives CDR1 SQVTM, CDR2 ANQGSEA. V lost 4 bases, J lost 7 bases, and 10 bases lay in between. This CDR3 is built from 12 residues. CDR3 bases: TGCAGCGTTGGGAGGGCCGGTGAAAAACTGTTTTTT. This sequence encodes CSVGRAGEKLFF.

This rearrangement joins TRBV3-1 (or the pseudogene TRBV3-2) to TRBJ2-1; D may be TRBD1 (5 bases). The germline V and J ends were trimmed by 8 bases and 6 bases, with 5 bases remaining between them. Germline V gene sequence: CDR1 LGHDT, CDR2 YNNKEL (reference sequence). The CDR3 is made up of 10 amino acids. The CDR3 DNA is TGTGCCAGCGGGGCCAATGAGCAGTTCTTC. Protein product: CASGANEQFF.

In DNA, the CDR3 is TGTGCCAGCAGCTCGGGACAGGGGGCCAACAATGAGCAGTTCTTC. It yields the protein CASSSGQGANNEQFF. The chain combines TRBV11-3 with TRBJ2-1; 12 nucleotides match TRBD1. The V segment lost 4 bases and the J segment 5 bases; nucleotides outside the gene matches: 3. Germline CDR1 is SGHNT and CDR2 is YENEEA. This CDR3 is 15 amino acids long.

The V and J genes are TRBV27 and TRBJ2-5; the match to TRBD1 covers 9 bases. From germline, CDR1 is MNHEY and CDR2 SMNVEV (reference sequence). Trimming at V came to 4 bases and at J to 3 bases, leaving 9 bases not matched to a gene. There are 16 residues in the CDR3. CDR3 DNA: TGTGCCAGCAGTTCTTGGACCAGACAGGGGGAAGAGACCCAGTACTTC. Amino acid sequence: CASSSWTRQGEETQYF.

The chain carries TRBV4-3 and TRBJ1-1; D call uncertain. This CDR3 spans 15 amino acids. The V end was cut by 5 bases, the J end by 3 bases, with 16 bases between. Germline V gene data show CDR1 as LGHNA and CDR2 as YSLEER. CDR3 DNA sequence: TGCGCCAGCAGCTTTAGGGAGGGCGCGGACACTGAAGCTTTCTTT. Translating gives CASSFREGADTEAFF.